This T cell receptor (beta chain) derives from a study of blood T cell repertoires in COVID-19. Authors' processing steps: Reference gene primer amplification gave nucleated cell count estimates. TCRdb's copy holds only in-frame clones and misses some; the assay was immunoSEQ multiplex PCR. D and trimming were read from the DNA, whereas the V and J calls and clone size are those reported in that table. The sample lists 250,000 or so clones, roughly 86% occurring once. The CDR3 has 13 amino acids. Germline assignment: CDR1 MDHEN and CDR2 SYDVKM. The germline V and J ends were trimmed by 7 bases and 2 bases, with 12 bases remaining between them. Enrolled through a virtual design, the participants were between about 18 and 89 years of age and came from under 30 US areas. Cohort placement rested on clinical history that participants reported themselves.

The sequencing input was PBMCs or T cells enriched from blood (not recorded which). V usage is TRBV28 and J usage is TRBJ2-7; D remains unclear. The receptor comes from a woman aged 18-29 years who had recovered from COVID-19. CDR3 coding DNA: TGTGCCAGCACCGCACTAACACCCTACGAGCAGTACTTC. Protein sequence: CASTALTPYEQYF.